Listed below are T cell receptor beta chains from one sample, sequenced in a study of STAT3 mutations in large granular lymphocyte leukemia. Data came from immunoSEQ multiplex PCR; TCRdb stores just in-frame clones and leaves some out. The table includes around 13,000 clones, around nine tenths detected once. The sequenced sample was peripheral blood mononuclear cells. The source is a man in his forties or fifties with T-cell large granular lymphocyte leukemia. Some clones in this sample may be carry-over from other donors' samples. The CDR3 runs from the conserved cysteine through the conserved F or W.

J	V	CDR3
TRBJ1-5	TRBV4-3	CASSQDGLSPQHF
TRBJ2-1	TRBV19	CASSIDLSPGLALNEQFF
TRBJ2-1	TRBV9	CASSEGTEQFF
TRBJ1-2	TRBV5-8	CASSLRQSFYGYTF
TRBJ1-2	TRBV9	CASGRTGINYGYTF
TRBJ1-2	TRBV18	CASSPGAGTGYGYTF
TRBJ1-1	TRBV29-1	CSSGRDRATEAFF
TRBJ1-1	TRBV18	CASGGTGETEAFF
TRBJ1-5	TRBV28	CASSKSRATNQPQHF
TRBJ1-5	TRBV19	CASSSFPGQPYQPQHF
TRBJ1-2	TRBV5-5	CASSLSRDRARF
TRBJ1-5	TRBV18	CASSPEGVGGQPQHF
TRBJ1-5	TRBV18	CASSPGQNSNQPQHF
TRBJ1-1	TRBV4-1	CASSPGTGNTEAFF
TRBJ2-7	TRBV14	CASSQHPGRGREQYF
TRBJ1-6	TRBV7-8	CASSNPQDRSSYNSPLHF
TRBJ2-7	TRBV29-1	CSVAGTGPYEQYF
TRBJ2-1	TRBV5-1	CASSLGQTSGWAYNEQFF
TRBJ2-7	TRBV5-6	CASSLGTSYYEQYF